This T cell receptor beta chain stems from a study of CD8+ T cells in alopecia areata. Study-level points and caveats: Scalp sample sequencing also detects resident alphabeta T cells of normal skin.

Lesional scalp punch biopsies and peripheral blood came from alopecia areata patients. PBMCs provided sorted CD4+ and CD8+ T cells. The CDR3 is made up of 13 amino acids. V lost 7 bases to trimming and J lost 2 bases; unmatched junction nucleotides: 8. Germline V gene sequence: CDR1 SQVTM, CDR2 ANQGSEA. Extraction and reverse transcription of RNA yielded cDNA as the sequencing template. Produced via immunoSEQ multiplex PCR; TCRdb's table is partial and in-frame only. The data hold 110,000 to 150,000 clones, with roughly half observed a single time. Concerning this clone itself: No antigen is known for it.

Sample: CD4+ T cells sorted from blood, taken at week 0. The chain employs TRBV29-1 and TRBJ2-7; 7 bases fit TRBD2. This receptor was obtained from a human donor with alopecia areata. DNA for the CDR3: TGCAGCGCACTCCTCGGACTAGCCTACGAGCAGTACTTC. It yields the protein CSALLGLAYEQYF.